The present entry profiles one T cell receptor beta chain with its context. These data belong to a study of blood T cell repertoires in COVID-19. In the study overall: The United States, Italy and Spain were the sources of the acute and convalescent COVID-19 samples. Sources were T cells, B-cell-depleted T cells, or PBMCs; the material itself was cDNA or gDNA.

Participants' own reports of clinical history determined their cohort assignment. Per the original data handling: From reference gene primer amplification, estimates of nucleated cell counts were derived. Libraries were prepared by immunoSEQ multiplex PCR; TCRdb keeps only in-frame clonotypes and omits some of them. The D gene and trimming were derived from the DNA, and the V and J assignments and clone size from that table. The table lists around 250,000 clones, approximately 90% of them singletons. Germline lookup yields CDR1 SGHTA and CDR2 FQGTGA. Trimming left V 2 bases short and J 4 bases short, with 10 bases between. The CDR3 runs to 14 residues.

The chain combines TRBV7-3 with TRBJ2-3; D is unresolved. The sequence derives from a man aged 50 or older who had been exposed to COVID-19. The sequenced material came from PBMCs or T cells enriched from blood (not recorded which). Written as DNA, the CDR3 is TGTGCCAGCAGCTTAGAGCCTCTCTCAGATACGCAGTATTTT. This codes for CASSLEPLSDTQYF.